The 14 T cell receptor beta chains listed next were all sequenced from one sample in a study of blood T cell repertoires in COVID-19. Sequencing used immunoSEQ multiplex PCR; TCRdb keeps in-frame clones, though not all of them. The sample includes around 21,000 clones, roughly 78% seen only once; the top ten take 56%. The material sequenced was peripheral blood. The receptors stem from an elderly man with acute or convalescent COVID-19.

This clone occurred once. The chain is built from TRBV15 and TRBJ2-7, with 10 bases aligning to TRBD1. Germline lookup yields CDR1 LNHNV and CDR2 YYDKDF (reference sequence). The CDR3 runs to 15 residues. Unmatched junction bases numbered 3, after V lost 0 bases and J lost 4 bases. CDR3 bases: TGTGCCACCAGCAGAGATAGGGACAGGGGTTACGAGCAGTACTTC. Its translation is CATSRDRDRGYEQYF.

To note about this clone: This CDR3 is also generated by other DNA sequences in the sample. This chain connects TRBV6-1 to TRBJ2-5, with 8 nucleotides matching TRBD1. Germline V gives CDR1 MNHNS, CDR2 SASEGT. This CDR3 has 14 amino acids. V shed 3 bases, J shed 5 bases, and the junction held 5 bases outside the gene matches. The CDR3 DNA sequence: TGTGCCAGCAGTGAGGCGGACAGGGAGGAGACCCAGTACTTC. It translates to CASSEADREETQYF.

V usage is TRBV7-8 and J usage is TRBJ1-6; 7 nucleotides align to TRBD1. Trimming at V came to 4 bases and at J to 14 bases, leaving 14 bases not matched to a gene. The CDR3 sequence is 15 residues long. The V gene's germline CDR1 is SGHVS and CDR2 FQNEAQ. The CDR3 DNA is TGTGCCAGCAGCTCAGCATCGGGACAGAGGGTATCCCTCCACTTT. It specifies CASSSASGQRVSLHF. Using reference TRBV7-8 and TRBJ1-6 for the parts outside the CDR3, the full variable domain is GAGVSQSPRYKVAKRGQDVALRCDPISGHVSLFWYQQALGQGPEFLTYFQNEAQLDKSGLPSDRFFAERPEGSVSTLKIQRTQQEDSAVYLCASSSASGQRVSLHFGNGTRLTVT.

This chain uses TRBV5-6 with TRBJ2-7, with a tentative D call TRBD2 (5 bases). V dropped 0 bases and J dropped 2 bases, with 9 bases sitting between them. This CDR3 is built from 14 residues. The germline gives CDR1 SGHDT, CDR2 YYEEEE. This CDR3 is CASSLVGKTYEQYF. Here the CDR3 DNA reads TGTGCCAGCAGCTTGGTCGGGAAAACCTACGAGCAGTACTTC.

Here the CDR3 reads CASSLAQGSQPQHF. In DNA, the CDR3 is TGTGCCAGCAGCTTGGCCCAGGGGTCTCAGCCCCAGCATTTT. This sequence joins TRBV5-4 and TRBJ1-5; tentative D call: TRBD1 (6 bases). This CDR3 region has 14 residues. Germline CDR1 and CDR2: SGHNT and YYREEE (reference sequence). Trimming shortened V by 0 bases and J by 6 bases, and 10 bases separated the two germline ends.

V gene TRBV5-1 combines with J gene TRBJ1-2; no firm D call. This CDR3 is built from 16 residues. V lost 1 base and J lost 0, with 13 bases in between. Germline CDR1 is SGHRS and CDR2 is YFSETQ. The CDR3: CASSLNPGPANYGYTF. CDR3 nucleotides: TGCGCCAGCAGCTTGAATCCTGGGCCGGCTAACTATGGCTACACCTTC.

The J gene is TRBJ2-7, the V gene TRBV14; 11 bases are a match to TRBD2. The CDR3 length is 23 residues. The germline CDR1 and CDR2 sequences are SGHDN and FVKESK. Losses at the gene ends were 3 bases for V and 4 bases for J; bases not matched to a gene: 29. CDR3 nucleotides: TGTGCCAGCAGCCAGGACAAATTAGAAACCGGGACTAGCGGAACAAGGGTGGGGTACGAGCAGTACGTC. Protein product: CASSQDKLETGTSGTRVGYEQYV.

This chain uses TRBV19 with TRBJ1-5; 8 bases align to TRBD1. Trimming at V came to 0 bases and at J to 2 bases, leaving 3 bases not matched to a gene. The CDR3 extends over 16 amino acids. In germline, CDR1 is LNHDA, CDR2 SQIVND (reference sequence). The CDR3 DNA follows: TGTGCCAGTAGTATAGAGACAGGGGAAGGCAATCAGCCCCAGCATTTT. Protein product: CASSIETGEGNQPQHF.

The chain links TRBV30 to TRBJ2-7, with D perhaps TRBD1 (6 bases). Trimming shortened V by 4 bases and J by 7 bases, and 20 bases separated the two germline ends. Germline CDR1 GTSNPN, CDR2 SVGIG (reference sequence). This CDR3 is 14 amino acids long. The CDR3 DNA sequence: TGTGCCTGGACCAAACAGGGTGAGAGAAGGGAGCAGTACTTC. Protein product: CAWTKQGERREQYF.

Written as DNA, the CDR3 is TGTGCCACCAGCAGAGACCCTAGCGGGAGGGCCATTCAAGAGACCCAGTACTTC. This gives the protein CATSRDPSGRAIQETQYF. The chain uses TRBV15 and TRBJ2-5; 12 nucleotides agree with TRBD2. Germline CDR1 and CDR2: LNHNV and YYDKDF (reference sequence). V lost 0 bases to trimming and J lost 2 bases; unmatched junction nucleotides: 7. The CDR3 has 18 amino acids.

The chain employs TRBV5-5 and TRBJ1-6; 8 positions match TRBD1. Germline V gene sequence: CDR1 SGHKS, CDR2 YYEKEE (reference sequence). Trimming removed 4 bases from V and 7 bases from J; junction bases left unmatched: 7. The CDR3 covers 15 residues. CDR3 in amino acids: CASSSRQGKNSPLHF. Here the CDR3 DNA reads TGTGCCAGCAGCAGCCGACAGGGGAAAAATTCACCCCTCCACTTT.

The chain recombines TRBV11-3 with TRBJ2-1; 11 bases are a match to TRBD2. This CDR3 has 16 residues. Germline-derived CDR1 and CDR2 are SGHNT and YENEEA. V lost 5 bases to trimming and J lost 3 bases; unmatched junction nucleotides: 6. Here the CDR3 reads CASSLGLAGSYNEQFF. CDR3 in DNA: TGTGCCAGCAGCCTTGGACTAGCGGGTAGCTACAATGAGCAGTTCTTC.

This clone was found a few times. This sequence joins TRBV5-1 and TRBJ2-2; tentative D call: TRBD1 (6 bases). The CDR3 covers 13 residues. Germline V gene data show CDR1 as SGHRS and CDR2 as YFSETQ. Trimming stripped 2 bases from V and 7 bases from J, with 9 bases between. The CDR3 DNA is TGCGCCAGCAGCTTTGAGACAGGCGGGGAGCTGTTTTTT. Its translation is CASSFETGGELFF.

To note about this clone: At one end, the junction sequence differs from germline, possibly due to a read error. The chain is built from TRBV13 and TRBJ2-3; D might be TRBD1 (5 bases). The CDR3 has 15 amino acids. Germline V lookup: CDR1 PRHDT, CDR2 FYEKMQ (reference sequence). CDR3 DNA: TGTGCCAGCAGTTTAGGGGCCGCTAGCACAGATACGCAGTATTTT. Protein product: CASSLGAASTDTQYF.